The T cell receptor beta chain described here comes from a study of T cell responses to AZD1222 COVID-19 vaccine. TCRdb's table, derived via immunoSEQ multiplex PCR, lists solely in-frame clones and lacks some. This sample yields 120,000 to 150,000 clones, of which around nine tenths are seen a single time; less than 7% belongs to the top ten. V gave up 1 base and J gave up 8 bases, with 20 bases separating them. Germline assignment: CDR1 LGHNA and CDR2 YSLEER. The CDR3 contains 17 residues. The sample in question was peripheral blood, obtained on day 0 of AZD1222 vaccination. The chain is built from TRBV4-3 and TRBJ1-4; D perhaps matches TRBD1 (5 bases). The clonotype comes from an adult in good health. The CDR3, as DNA: TGCGCCAGCAGCCAAGTTGCGCAGGGCTCAGTTCGAGAAAAACTGTTTTTT. Amino acids: CASSQVAQGSVREKLFF.